Sequencing of this TCR beta chain was carried out in a study of cytomegalovirus exposure and HLA in healthy donors. Study-level points and caveats: The study put 150 to 200 TCR beta chains on its list as cytomegalovirus-associated. Follow-up analysis later connected one missense variant in DCLRE1C with trimming of TCR beta V- and J-genes.

Comments on this clone: Its antigen is unidentified.

The primer mix had 60 Vbeta and 13 Jbeta primers. Libraries were prepared by immunoSEQ multiplex PCR; TCRdb keeps only in-frame clonotypes and omits some of them. In the table there are 150,000 to 200,000 clones, 78% of which are singletons. Trimming cost V 3 bases and J 7 bases, with 14 bases left between them. This CDR3 has 14 amino acids. Germline V lookup: CDR1 SGDLS, CDR2 YYNGEE. The sequencing input was PBMCs. This TCR was sampled from a woman between 45 and 65 years old in good health and CMV-seropositive. The J gene is TRBJ2-1, the V gene TRBV9; possibly TRBD1 for D (5 bases). The chain's CDR3 is CASSAPGQRNEQFF. The CDR3, as DNA: TGTGCCAGCAGCGCGCCAGGACAACGGAATGAGCAGTTCTTC.